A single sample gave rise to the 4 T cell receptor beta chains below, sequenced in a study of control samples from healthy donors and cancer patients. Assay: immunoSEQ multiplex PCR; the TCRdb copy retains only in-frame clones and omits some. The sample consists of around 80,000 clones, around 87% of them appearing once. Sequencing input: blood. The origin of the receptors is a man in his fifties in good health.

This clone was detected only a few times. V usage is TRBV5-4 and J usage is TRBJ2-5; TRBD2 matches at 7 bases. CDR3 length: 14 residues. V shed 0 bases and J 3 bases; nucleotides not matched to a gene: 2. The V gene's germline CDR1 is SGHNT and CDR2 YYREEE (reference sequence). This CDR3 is CASSLGTRKETQYF. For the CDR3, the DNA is TGTGCCAGCAGCTTGGGGACTAGAAAAGAGACCCAGTACTTC. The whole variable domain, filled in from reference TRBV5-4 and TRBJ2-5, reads ETGVTQSPTHLIKTRGQQVTLRCSSQSGHNTVSWYQQALGQGPQFIFQYYREEENGRGNFPPRFSGLQFPNYSSELNVNALELDDSALYLCASSLGTRKETQYFGPGTRLLVL.

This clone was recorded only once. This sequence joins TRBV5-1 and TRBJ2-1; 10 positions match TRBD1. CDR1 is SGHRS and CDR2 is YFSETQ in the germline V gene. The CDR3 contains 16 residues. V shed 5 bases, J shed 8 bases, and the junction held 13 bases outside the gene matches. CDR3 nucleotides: TGCGCCAGCAGTCTTGCCGGGACAGGGGTAGGGCATGAGCAGTTCTTC. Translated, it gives CASSLAGTGVGHEQFF. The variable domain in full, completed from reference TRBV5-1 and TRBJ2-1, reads KAGVTQTPRYLIKTRGQQVTLSCSPISGHRSVSWYQQTPGQGLQFLFEYFSETQRNKGNFPGRFSGRQFSNSRSEMNVSTLELGDSALYLCASSLAGTGVGHEQFFGPGTRLTVL.

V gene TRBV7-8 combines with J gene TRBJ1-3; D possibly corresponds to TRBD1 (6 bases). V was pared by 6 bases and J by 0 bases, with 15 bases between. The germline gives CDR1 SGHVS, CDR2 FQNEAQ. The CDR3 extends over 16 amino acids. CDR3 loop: CASSSRQAHSGNTIYF. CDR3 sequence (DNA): TGTGCCAGCAGTTCCAGACAGGCCCACTCTGGAAACACCATATATTTT.

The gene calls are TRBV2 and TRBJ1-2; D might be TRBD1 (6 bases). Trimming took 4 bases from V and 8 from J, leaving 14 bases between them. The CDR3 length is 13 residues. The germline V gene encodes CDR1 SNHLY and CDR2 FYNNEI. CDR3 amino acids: CASSGGRGEGYTF. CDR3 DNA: TGTGCCAGCAGTGGGGGCAGGGGTGAGGGCTACACCTTC. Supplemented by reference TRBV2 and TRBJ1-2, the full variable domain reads EPEVTQTPSHQVTQMGQEVILRCVPISNHLYFYWYRQILGQKVEFLVSFYNNEISEKSEIFDDQFSVERPDGSNFTLKIRSTKLEDSAMYFCASSGGRGEGYTFGSGTRLTVV.